Shown below are 32 T cell receptor beta chains from a single sample sequenced in a study of human T cells and chemical hapten exposure. Time point described: pre-sensitization, week 0. As to treatment: therapeutic diphenylcyclopropenone sensitization with weekly scalp DPC. TCRdb redid the calling of the RACE reads with MiXCR, one entry per CDR3 protein. The sample has around 300,000 distinct CDR3 sequences; around 5% are singletons. Sequenced here: whole blood, sampled in connection with sensitization to the hapten diphenylcyclopropenone (DPC). All receptors come from a woman younger than 30 with alopecia areata. Some clones in this sample may be carry-over from other donors' samples.

This clonotype was seen ten or more times. The chain combines TRBV5-1 with TRBJ2-6, with 8 bases lining up with TRBD1. The CDR3 is 16 amino acids. The J segment lost 3 bases and the V segment lost 7 bases, leaving 9 bases of the junction unmatched. Germline V gene sequence: CDR1 SGHRS, CDR2 YFSETQ. The CDR3 DNA is TGCGCCAGCGCGGGACAGGTTGGTCATGGGGCCAACGTCCTGACTTTC. Translating it yields CASAGQVGHGANVLTF.

This chain connects TRBV27 to TRBJ1-3; unclear D gene. The length of the CDR3 is 14 residues. V was shortened by 8 bases and J by 0 bases, with 11 bases between the two germline ends. The germline CDR1 and CDR2 sequences are MNHEY and SMNVEV (reference sequence). The CDR3 here is CASWLYASGNTIYF. In DNA, the CDR3 is TGTGCCAGCTGGCTCTACGCCTCTGGAAACACCATATATTTT.

At least ten counts were recorded for this clonotype. V is TRBV7-9 and J is TRBJ1-5; 7 bases are a match to TRBD1. The CDR3 runs to 17 residues. The V gene's germline CDR1 is SEHNR and CDR2 FQNEAQ (reference sequence). Trimming cost V 1 base and J 6 bases; bases outside gene matches: 12. CDR3 in DNA: TGTGCCAGCAGCTTAGTGCTTGGGACAGCTACTTTTCAGCCCCAGCATTTT. Translated: CASSLVLGTATFQPQHF.

This clonotype was counted many times. The chain joins TRBV29-1 to TRBJ1-1, with D uncertain. This CDR3 region has 13 residues. Trimming took off 1 base at V and 0 bases at J, with 6 bases between the two ends. Germline CDR1 and CDR2: SQVTM and ANQGSEA. The CDR3 nucleotides read TGCAGCGTTGAAGCGGGGATGAACACTGAAGCTTTCTTT. It encodes CSVEAGMNTEAFF.

This clonotype was observed at least ten times. The chain carries TRBV5-6 and TRBJ2-7; D remains unclear. The ends were cut back, 0 bases at V and 3 bases at J, with 1 base in the middle. The CDR3 has 11 residues. CDR1 and CDR2 from the germline V gene are SGHDT and YYEEEE. The CDR3 loop reads CASSLDYEQYF. The CDR3 DNA follows: TGTGCCAGCAGCTTGGACTACGAGCAGTACTTC.

V and J are TRBV5-1 and TRBJ1-1; D call uncertain. V shed 8 bases and J shed 2 bases, with 19 bases lying between them. Germline values: CDR1 SGHRS, CDR2 YFSETQ. The length of the CDR3 is 15 residues. The CDR3 bases are TGCGCCAGTGCGAAGGTGGGCAAGGGTAACACTGAAGCTTTCTTT. It yields the protein CASAKVGKGNTEAFF.

The chain joins TRBV28 to TRBJ1-5; perhaps TRBD1 as D (5 bases). The CDR3 loop spans 12 amino acids. The V gene's germline CDR1 is MDHEN and CDR2 SYDVKM. The germline V and J ends were trimmed by 7 bases and 2 bases, with 6 bases remaining between them. The CDR3 region has the DNA TGTGCCAGCAAAGGGGGCAATCAGCCCCAGCATTTT. Protein sequence: CASKGGNQPQHF.

This clonotype has at least ten counts. This rearrangement joins TRBV11-2 to TRBJ1-1; TRBD1 aligns across 7 bases. Germline loops: CDR1 SGHAT, CDR2 FQNNGV. CDR3 length: 17 amino acids. V shed 0 bases, J shed 7 bases, and the junction held 14 bases outside the gene matches. CDR3 sequence: CASSLDIVGTAFHEAFF. Written as DNA, the CDR3 is TGTGCCAGCAGCTTAGATATAGTGGGGACAGCCTTCCATGAAGCTTTCTTT.

In its sample, this clonotype was seen a few times. The chain combines TRBV11-2 with TRBJ1-5; TRBD1 aligns across 7 bases. The trim removed 1 base at V and 2 bases at J, leaving 2 bases unmatched. CDR1 and CDR2 from the germline V gene are SGHAT and FQNNGV. This CDR3 has 15 residues. In DNA, the CDR3 is TGTGCCAGCAGCTTAGTCCAGGGGGGCAATCAGCCCCAGCATTTT. Protein product: CASSLVQGGNQPQHF.

This clonotype was picked up a small number of times. The chain recombines TRBV6-5 with TRBJ1-1, with D perhaps matching TRBD1 (6 bases). The V and J ends lost 2 bases and 5 bases respectively, with 15 bases between them. This CDR3 spans 15 amino acids. Germline V CDR1 and CDR2: MNHEY, SVGAGI. The CDR3 nucleotides read TGTGCCAGCAGTTACCCCAGGGGCGCGGGGACTGAAGCTTTCTTT. Its translation: CASSYPRGAGTEAFF.

The chain has TRBV29-1 and TRBJ1-4; D possibly corresponds to TRBD1 (6 bases). The CDR3 is 13 amino acids. Germline CDR1 reads SQVTM; CDR2 reads ANQGSEA. V lost 5 bases, J lost 5 bases, and 12 bases lay in between. CDR3 protein: CSVRGRGNEKLFF. For the CDR3, the DNA is TGCAGCGTTAGGGGCAGGGGAAATGAAAAACTGTTTTTT.

This clonotype was seen a few times. The rearrangement uses TRBV27 and TRBJ2-7, with D unclear. V lost 6 bases, J lost 0 bases, and 12 bases lay in between. The germline CDR1 and CDR2 sequences are MNHEY and SMNVEV (reference sequence). The CDR3 length is 14 residues. The CDR3 reads CASRENGPSYEQYF. DNA for the CDR3: TGTGCCAGCAGGGAGAATGGTCCCTCCTACGAGCAGTACTTC.

This clonotype has just a few counts. The V call is TRBV4-3, the J call TRBJ2-1; TRBD2 matches 8 bases. The V gene's germline CDR1 is LGHNA and CDR2 YSLEER. The length of the CDR3 is 16 residues. The J segment lost 0 bases and the V segment lost 5 bases, leaving 6 bases of the junction unmatched. CDR3 DNA: TGCGCCAGCAGCTGGGACGCGGGGGGCTCCTACAATGAGCAGTTCTTC. Protein sequence: CASSWDAGGSYNEQFF.

This clonotype was seen repeatedly, ten times or more. The rearrangement links TRBV20-1 to TRBJ2-3; 9 nucleotides match TRBD2. This CDR3 is 15 amino acids long. J was trimmed by 2 bases and V by 2 bases; bases with no gene match: 5. CDR1 is DFQATT and CDR2 is SNEGSKA in the germline V gene (reference sequence). CDR3 bases: TGCAGTGCTAGACAAAGCGGGGGGTTCACAGATACGCAGTATTTT. This encodes CSARQSGGFTDTQYF.

This clonotype came up many times. This chain connects TRBV6-5 to TRBJ1-3; D may be TRBD1 (5 bases). The CDR3 runs to 15 residues. In germline, CDR1 is MNHEY, CDR2 SVGAGI. The germline V and J ends were trimmed by 5 bases and 2 bases, with 13 bases remaining between them. The CDR3 spells CASSQYWGAGNTIYF. In DNA form, the CDR3 reads TGTGCCAGCAGTCAATACTGGGGGGCTGGAAACACCATATATTTT.

Of note for this clonotype: Just one base apart from a much larger clone, this may be a read error. The V call is TRBV28, the J call TRBJ2-1, with unresolved D. The CDR3 is 11 residues long. CDR1 is MDHEN and CDR2 is SYDVKM in the germline V gene. CDR3 protein: CPSLGYNEQFF. In DNA, the CDR3 is TGTCCCAGCTTGGGATACAATGAGCAGTTCTTC.

This clonotype has at least ten counts. The rearrangement uses TRBV13 and TRBJ1-1, with 9 bases identical to TRBD1. Germline CDR1 is PRHDT and CDR2 is FYEKMQ (reference sequence). This CDR3 comprises 18 residues. V was pared by 4 bases and J by 0 bases, with 12 bases of the junction left unmatched. This CDR3 reads CASSSAPQGASLNTEAFF. In DNA form, the CDR3 reads TGTGCCAGCAGCTCCGCCCCACAGGGGGCCTCTCTGAACACTGAAGCTTTCTTT.

This chain connects TRBV5-1 to TRBJ1-1; D is perhaps TRBD1 (5 bases). This CDR3 comprises 14 residues. V lost 4 bases, J lost 3 bases, and 13 bases lay in between. CDR1 is SGHRS and CDR2 is YFSETQ in the germline V gene. The CDR3 DNA reads TGCGCCAGCAGCGTGGCACGCAGGGACACTGAAGCTTTCTTT. This encodes CASSVARRDTEAFF.

This clonotype was seen ten or more times. This sequence joins TRBV24-1 and TRBJ1-2; 10 nucleotides match TRBD1. Germline lookup yields CDR1 KGHDR and CDR2 SFDVKD. V lost 4 bases, J lost 3 bases, and 10 bases stayed unmatched. The CDR3 has 17 residues. The chain's CDR3 is CATSEDRGTGEYYGYTF. Written as DNA, the CDR3 is TGTGCCACCAGTGAAGACCGGGGGACAGGGGAATACTATGGCTACACCTTC.

This clonotype was seen only a few times. The chain joins TRBV7-8 to TRBJ2-3; 7 positions match TRBD2. The CDR3 is made up of 17 amino acids. Germline CDR1 and CDR2: SGHVS and FQNEAQ. V lost 2 bases and J lost 1; bases outside the gene matches: 9. CDR3 loop: CASSLLARGGGTDTQYF. The CDR3 nucleotides read TGTGCCAGCAGCTTATTAGCTAGGGGAGGGGGCACAGATACGCAGTATTTT.

This clonotype was observed a few times. CDR3 sequence (DNA): TGTGCCAGCAGTTGGGACATTAGCGGGGGTATCACAGATACGCAGTATTTT. Amino acids: CASSWDISGGITDTQYF. This chain links TRBV6-2 or TRBV6-3 with TRBJ2-3, with 9 bases identical to TRBD2. The CDR3 spans 17 residues. Germline V gene lookup returns CDR1 MNHEY and CDR2 SVGEGT. J gave up 2 bases and V 4 bases, and 10 bases lay outside the gene matches.

The chain recombines TRBV4-1 with TRBJ2-5, with a weak D call TRBD2 (5 bases). This CDR3 is 17 amino acids long. The germline V gene has CDR1 MGHRA and CDR2 YSYEKL. V gave up 1 base and J gave up 5 bases, with 20 bases separating them. The CDR3 reads CASSQAIGVAYAETQYF. The DNA for the CDR3 is TGCGCCAGCAGCCAAGCCATCGGGGTAGCCTATGCGGAGACCCAGTACTTC.

The rearrangement joins TRBV6-5 to TRBJ1-2; tentatively, D is TRBD1 (6 bases). V lost 1 base to trimming and J lost 3 bases, with 12 bases between them. CDR3 length: 15 residues. Germline CDR1 reads MNHEY; CDR2 reads SVGAGI. CDR3 DNA: TGTGCCAGCAGTTACTATACAGGGAGTGACTATGGCTACACCTTC. Protein sequence: CASSYYTGSDYGYTF.

This clonotype was observed many times. The chain couples TRBV11-2 to TRBJ2-1; 9 bases are shared with TRBD1. Germline V lookup: CDR1 SGHAT, CDR2 FQNNGV. After removal of 6 bases from V and 8 bases from J, the junction contained 5 bases not matched to a gene. This CDR3 contains 13 residues. The CDR3 sequence: CASRYTGGDEQFF. In nucleotides, the CDR3 is TGTGCCAGCAGGTACACAGGGGGCGATGAGCAGTTCTTC.

There are many counts of this clonotype. V gene TRBV6-6 combines with J gene TRBJ2-3, with D uncertain. V shed 5 bases and J shed 0 bases, with 12 bases lying between them. The CDR3 covers 15 residues. Germline V CDR1 and CDR2: MNHNY, SVGAGI (reference sequence). CDR3 in DNA: TGTGCCAGCAGTAGCCGGCCAAGTAGCACAGATACGCAGTATTTT. It is translated as CASSSRPSSTDTQYF.

This clonotype turned up a few times. This chain connects TRBV24-1 to TRBJ2-3; maybe TRBD1 (5 bases). Trimming stripped 6 bases from V and 2 bases from J, with 11 bases between. The CDR3 runs 14 residues. The V gene's germline CDR1 is KGHDR and CDR2 SFDVKD. Here the CDR3 reads CATSQGSITDTQYF. CDR3 in DNA: TGTGCCACCAGTCAGGGCAGTATCACAGATACGCAGTATTTT.

The chain carries TRBV2 and TRBJ2-1, with 7 bases identical to TRBD2. CDR1 and CDR2 (germline): SNHLY, FYNNEI. The CDR3 consists of 16 residues. Unmatched junction bases numbered 9, after V lost 6 bases and J lost 1 base. The CDR3 nucleotides are TGTGCCAGCAGCGGGGGAGGGTTCCTGTCCTACAATGAGCAGTTCTTC. Translation: CASSGGGFLSYNEQFF.

This clonotype was counted a few times. The J gene is TRBJ2-1, the V gene TRBV4-3, with 12 bases identical to TRBD2. The germline CDR1 and CDR2 sequences are LGHNA and YSLEER. The CDR3 length is 16 residues. V was pared by 1 base and J by 4 bases, with 2 bases of the junction left unmatched. CDR3 protein: CASSQALAGGYNEQFF. The CDR3 region has the DNA TGCGCCAGCAGCCAAGCACTAGCGGGGGGATACAATGAGCAGTTCTTC.

The rearrangement links TRBV7-2 to TRBJ1-2, with a possible D match to TRBD1 (5 bases). This CDR3 comprises 14 residues. V was pared by 4 bases and J by 4 bases, with 13 bases between. Germline-derived CDR1 and CDR2 are SGHTA and FQGNSA. The CDR3 spells CASSSSGGPYGYTF. Written as DNA, the CDR3 is TGTGCCAGCAGCTCATCGGGGGGACCCTATGGCTACACCTTC. The whole variable domain, filled in from reference TRBV7-2 and TRBJ1-2, reads GAGVSQSPSNKVTEKGKDVELRCDPISGHTALYWYRQSLGQGLEFLIYFQGNSAPDKSGLPSDRFSAERTGGSVSTLTIQRTQQEDSAVYLCASSSSGGPYGYTFGSGTRLTVV.

This clonotype has more than one count but fewer than ten. V and J are TRBV10-3 and TRBJ2-3; D remains unclear. V lost 7 bases, J lost 2 bases, and 13 bases lay in between. Per germline, CDR1 ENHRY and CDR2 SYGVKD. This CDR3 is built from 14 residues. The CDR3 DNA follows: TGTGCCATCAAGGTCCAGGATTCCACAGATACGCAGTATTTT. It is translated as CAIKVQDSTDTQYF.

This clonotype was observed at least ten times. The chain uses TRBV7-9 and TRBJ2-1; 11 bases are shared with TRBD1. V was clipped by 4 bases and J by 8 bases; unmatched bases: 13. This CDR3 spans 17 amino acids. The germline CDR1 and CDR2 sequences are SEHNR and FQNEAQ (reference sequence). CDR3 sequence reads: CASSSLRTGGRMDEQFF. CDR3 bases: TGTGCCAGCAGCTCGCTACGGACAGGGGGCAGGATGGATGAGCAGTTCTTC.

The table lists this clonotype with many counts. The rearrangement uses TRBV3-1 and TRBJ2-1; 10 bases are a match to TRBD2. The V segment lost 0 bases and the J segment 13 bases; nucleotides outside the gene matches: 12. The CDR3 sequence is 16 residues long. Germline V gene sequence: CDR1 LGHDT, CDR2 YNNKEL (reference sequence). The CDR3: CASSQESSGGPGSQFF. The DNA for the CDR3 is TGTGCCAGCAGCCAAGAATCTAGCGGGGGCCCAGGGAGCCAGTTCTTC.